This T cell receptor (beta chain) is drawn from a study of beta chain features in type 1 diabetes. As for the study in general: Sorted cells, approximately 100,000,000 in number, were examined across all samples. Points from the study as a whole: Shorter templates might be favored by PCR, and equally so in patients and in controls.

Per the germline V gene, CDR1 is GTSNPN and CDR2 is SVGIG (reference sequence). This CDR3 contains 15 residues. The V end lost 3 bases, the J end lost 1 base, and 13 bases lay between the germline ends. Each of the CD4+ naive, central memory, regulatory and stem cell-like memory populations was sorted via CD45RO/CCR7/CD25/CD127/CD95/CD27. Investigators reverse transcribed all isolated RNA, so they sequenced expressed TCRB transcripts. Produced via immunoSEQ multiplex PCR; TCRdb's table is partial and in-frame only. The sample lists 350,000 to 450,000 clones; approximately 15% were seen once. This clone was observed a handful of times. The antigen remains unidentified.

V usage is TRBV30 and J usage is TRBJ2-4; tentatively, D is TRBD1 (6 bases). This clonotype was sampled from a man younger than 40 in good health. Sequenced sample: naive CD4+ T cells from blood. CDR3 residues: CAWRIQGQAKNIQYF. CDR3 nucleotide sequence: TGTGCCTGGAGAATCCAGGGGCAGGCCAAAAACATTCAGTACTTC.